A single sample is the source of the 28 T cell receptor beta chains below, sequenced in a study of blood T cell repertoires in COVID-19. Only in-frame clones appear in the TCRdb table, and some are missing; sequencing was by immunoSEQ multiplex PCR. The sample has around 77,000 clones; around 84% are singletons. The sequenced sample was peripheral blood. The source of these receptors is a man aged 70-80 years with active or convalescent COVID-19.

V is TRBV18 and J is TRBJ2-1; 8 bases are shared with TRBD2. The length of the CDR3 is 18 residues. The germline V gene has CDR1 KGHSH and CDR2 LQKENI. After removal of 2 bases from V and 2 bases from J, the junction contained 11 bases not matched to a gene. Here the CDR3 reads CASSPFVPVAGPYNEQFF. CDR3 nucleotide sequence: TGTGCCAGCTCACCATTTGTTCCGGTAGCGGGACCCTACAATGAGCAGTTCTTC.

This rearrangement joins TRBV20-1 to TRBJ1-2; D not certain. This CDR3 contains 11 residues. The germline V gene encodes CDR1 DFQATT and CDR2 SNEGSKA (reference sequence). V was cut by 3 bases and J by 7 bases, with 9 bases left in between. The CDR3 sequence is CSARKAGGYTF. The CDR3 coding sequence is TGCAGTGCTAGGAAAGCAGGTGGCTACACCTTC.

This clone was picked up one time. The chain links TRBV7-9 to TRBJ2-7, with TRBD2 as a possible D gene (6 bases). The germline CDR1 and CDR2 sequences are SEHNR and FQNEAQ (reference sequence). V was cut by 5 bases and J by 2 bases, with 10 bases left in between. The CDR3 covers 13 residues. CDR3 DNA: TGTGCCAGCAGCCCTCCGGGAGCCTACGAGCAGTACTTC. This translates into CASSPPGAYEQYF. Supplemented by reference TRBV7-9 and TRBJ2-7, the full variable domain reads DTGVSQNPRHKITKRGQNVTFRCDPISEHNRLYWYRQTLGQGPEFLTYFQNEAQLEKSRLLSDRFSAERPKGSFSTLEIQRTEQGDSAMYLCASSPPGAYEQYFGPGTRLTVT.

The table lists this clone with a few counts. The V and J genes are TRBV28 and TRBJ2-1; possibly TRBD1 for D (5 bases). This CDR3 is 15 amino acids long. Germline values: CDR1 MDHEN, CDR2 SYDVKM. Trimming stripped 0 bases from V and 5 bases from J, with 11 bases between. The CDR3 region is CASSLWGRLDNEQFF. The CDR3 DNA reads as TGTGCCAGCAGTTTATGGGGGCGTTTAGACAATGAGCAGTTCTTC.

The chain joins TRBV28 to TRBJ1-1; D is ambiguous. CDR1 MDHEN and CDR2 SYDVKM come from the germline V gene. V lost 6 bases, J lost 5 bases, and 7 bases lay in between. The CDR3 loop spans 11 amino acids. CDR3 region: CASSPSTEAFF. CDR3 DNA: TGTGCCAGCAGCCCTTCTACTGAAGCTTTCTTT.

The gene calls are TRBV18 and TRBJ2-2; D is possibly TRBD1 (5 bases). Germline CDR1 and CDR2: KGHSH and LQKENI. Trimming cost V 6 bases and J 4 bases, with 9 bases left between them. CDR3 length: 13 residues. This CDR3 is CASSPRVTGELFF. The CDR3 DNA follows: TGTGCCAGCTCGCCCAGGGTCACCGGGGAGCTGTTTTTT.

The J gene is TRBJ2-5, the V gene TRBV5-1; 8 bases align to TRBD1. The CDR3 consists of 12 residues. Germline assignment: CDR1 SGHRS and CDR2 YFSETQ. Trimming removed 4 bases from V and 5 bases from J; junction bases left unmatched: 1. CDR3 in DNA: TGCGCCAGCAGCGGGGACAGGGAGACCCAGTACTTC. Amino acids: CASSGDRETQYF.

The chain recombines TRBV28 with TRBJ2-3, with D uncertain. Germline assignment: CDR1 MDHEN and CDR2 SYDVKM. V was clipped by 0 bases and J by 3 bases, with 7 bases between them. The CDR3 sequence is 14 residues long. The CDR3 bases are TGTGCCAGCAGTTTATGGGAGTTTACAGATACGCAGTATTTT. This sequence encodes CASSLWEFTDTQYF.

The chain recombines TRBV24-1 with TRBJ2-1, with D maybe TRBD2 (6 bases). Trimming shortened V by 3 bases and J by 0 bases, and 11 bases separated the two germline ends. From germline, CDR1 is KGHDR and CDR2 SFDVKD. The CDR3 runs to 16 residues. This CDR3 reads CATSDARGSSYNEQFF. For the CDR3, the DNA is TGTGCCACCAGTGATGCCCGGGGGAGCTCCTACAATGAGCAGTTCTTC.

This clone was observed a single time. The V gene is TRBV7-6, the J gene TRBJ2-7, with 8 bases identical to TRBD2. The CDR3 totals 17 residues. Germline values: CDR1 SGHVS, CDR2 FNYEAQ. The ends lost 1 base at V and 7 bases at J; junction bases unmatched: 15. CDR3 residues: CASSLEFMGLGIGEQYF. The CDR3 DNA reads TGTGCCAGCAGCTTAGAGTTTATGGGACTAGGGATAGGGGAGCAGTACTTC.

The J gene is TRBJ1-5, the V gene TRBV5-5, with TRBD1 as a possible D gene (6 bases). This CDR3 region has 15 residues. The germline V gene encodes CDR1 SGHKS and CDR2 YYEKEE (reference sequence). Trimming took 0 bases from V and 5 from J, leaving 12 bases between them. Here the CDR3 reads CASSLEQGVDQPQHF. For the CDR3, the DNA is TGTGCCAGCAGCTTGGAACAGGGTGTCGATCAGCCCCAGCATTTT.

This clone was seen a single time. The chain recombines TRBV7-6 with TRBJ2-3; D unresolved. The CDR3 consists of 13 residues. V was trimmed by 3 bases and J by 1 base, leaving 5 bases between them. The germline gives CDR1 SGHVS, CDR2 FNYEAQ. The CDR3 DNA is TGTGCCAGCAGCTTTTCGGGCACAGATACGCAGTATTTT. Protein: CASSFSGTDTQYF.

J is TRBJ1-1 and V is TRBV18; 7 bases align to TRBD1. This CDR3 comprises 15 residues. Germline CDR1 is KGHSH and CDR2 is LQKENI. The ends lost 4 bases at V and 2 bases at J; junction bases unmatched: 7. The CDR3 is CASSLGQMSNTEAFF. As DNA, the CDR3 is TGTGCCAGCTCACTGGGACAGATGTCTAACACTGAAGCTTTCTTT. Full variable domain (outside the CDR3, taken from reference TRBV18 and TRBJ1-1): NAGVMQNPRHLVRRRGQEARLRCSPMKGHSHVYWYRQLPEEGLKFMVYLQKENIIDESGMPKERFSAEFPKEGPSILRIQQVVRGDSAAYFCASSLGQMSNTEAFFGQGTRLTVV.

The chain joins TRBV4-1 to TRBJ1-1; weak D call: TRBD1 (6 bases). The germline gives CDR1 MGHRA, CDR2 YSYEKL. V lost 5 bases and J 1 base, leaving 20 bases between the germline ends. The CDR3 runs to 17 residues. The CDR3 region is CASSWRVRGRENTEAFF. CDR3 in DNA: TGCGCCAGCAGCTGGCGAGTCAGGGGAAGGGAGAACACTGAAGCTTTCTTT.

The V and J genes are TRBV6-2 or TRBV6-3 and TRBJ1-2, with D unresolved. V was shortened by 5 bases and J by 5 bases, with 21 bases between the two germline ends. Per the germline V gene, CDR1 is MNHEY and CDR2 is SVGEGT. This CDR3 is 16 amino acids long. The CDR3 region has the DNA TGTGCCAGCAGTGGGTCGGGCCCTCTCGGAGGATATGGCTACACCTTC. It specifies CASSGSGPLGGYGYTF.

The chain joins TRBV5-4 to TRBJ1-2; tentative D call: TRBD1 (6 bases). The CDR3 loop spans 14 amino acids. V lost 0 bases, J lost 2 bases, and 8 bases lay in between. Germline lookup yields CDR1 SGHNT and CDR2 YYREEE (reference sequence). The CDR3 loop is CASSLGTENYGYTF. The CDR3 DNA reads TGTGCCAGCAGCTTGGGGACAGAAAACTATGGCTACACCTTC.

The chain couples TRBV7-2 to TRBJ1-5, with D maybe TRBD1 (5 bases). CDR3 length: 14 residues. V lost 2 bases and J 5 bases, leaving 10 bases between the germline ends. Germline CDR1 reads SGHTA; CDR2 reads FQGNSA. The CDR3 nucleotides read TGTGCCAGCAGCTTAACCGGGGGGGATCAGCCCCAGCATTTT. Encoded protein: CASSLTGGDQPQHF.

This rearrangement joins TRBV11-2 to TRBJ1-5, with TRBD1 as a possible D gene (5 bases). Germline-derived CDR1 and CDR2 are SGHAT and FQNNGV. This CDR3 comprises 13 residues. V gave up 4 bases and J gave up 3 bases, with 7 bases separating them. As DNA, the CDR3 is TGTGCCAGCAGCTGGGGGGACAATCAGCCCCAGCATTTT. Translation: CASSWGDNQPQHF.

The V and J genes are TRBV7-2 and TRBJ2-7; 9 nucleotides match TRBD2. Germline values: CDR1 SGHTA, CDR2 FQGNSA. With 0 bases clipped from V and 4 bases from J, the junction kept 4 bases outside the gene matches. The CDR3 runs 15 residues. CDR3 protein: CASSLAGTSSYEQYF. In nucleotides, the CDR3 is TGTGCCAGCAGCTTAGCCGGGACTAGCTCTTACGAGCAGTACTTC. The full variable domain, with the rest looked up from reference TRBV7-2 and TRBJ2-7, is GAGVSQSPSNKVTEKGKDVELRCDPISGHTALYWYRQSLGQGLEFLIYFQGNSAPDKSGLPSDRFSAERTGGSVSTLTIQRTQQEDSAVYLCASSLAGTSSYEQYFGPGTRLTVT.

The chain employs TRBV5-6 and TRBJ2-1; 11 bases agree with TRBD1. This CDR3 is built from 15 residues. CDR1 is SGHDT and CDR2 is YYEEEE in the germline V gene. The junction had 1 base not matched to a gene; V was cut back by 3 bases and J by 2 bases. CDR3 in DNA: TGTGCCAGCAGCTCGGGACAGGGGGCCTACAATGAGCAGTTCTTC. Encoded protein: CASSSGQGAYNEQFF.

The rearrangement links TRBV15 to TRBJ2-5; D is uncertain. CDR1 and CDR2 (germline): LNHNV, YYDKDF (reference sequence). V was clipped by 0 bases and J by 5 bases, with 13 bases between them. The CDR3 is 15 residues long. CDR3 nucleotides: TGTGCCACCAGCAGAGATCGCAAAACTTGGGAGACCCAGTACTTC. Amino acid sequence: CATSRDRKTWETQYF.

This chain joins TRBV5-1 and TRBJ2-7, with 9 bases aligning to TRBD2. Unmatched junction bases numbered 12, after V lost 4 bases and J lost 4 bases. This CDR3 spans 16 amino acids. Per the germline V gene, CDR1 is SGHRS and CDR2 is YFSETQ. The DNA of the CDR3 is TGCGCCAGCAGCCCGGATAGCGGACTAGCGTCGTACGAGCAGTACTTC. Its protein product is CASSPDSGLASYEQYF.

This clone was seen just once. The gene calls are TRBV19 and TRBJ2-2; 15 nucleotides match TRBD2. After removal of 4 bases from V and 0 bases from J, the junction contained 3 bases not matched to a gene. The CDR3 is made up of 18 amino acids. Germline CDR1 reads LNHDA; CDR2 reads SQIVND (reference sequence). For the CDR3, the DNA is TGTGCCAGTAGTAGGGGACTAGCGGGGGGATCGAACACCGGGGAGCTGTTTTTT. Residues: CASSRGLAGGSNTGELFF.

The chain employs TRBV9 and TRBJ2-1; 13 bases align to TRBD2. This CDR3 comprises 16 residues. Germline CDR1 is SGDLS and CDR2 is YYNGEE. V shed 3 bases and J 7 bases; nucleotides not matched to a gene: 7. CDR3 bases: TGTGCCAGCAGCGACCCACTAGCGGGAGGGGCTAATGAGCAGTTCTTC. This codes for CASSDPLAGGANEQFF.

The gene calls are TRBV20-1 and TRBJ1-2; a weak D match, TRBD1 (5 bases). This CDR3 is built from 14 residues. Between the trimmed V and J ends, which lost 3 bases and 2 bases, there was a span of 13 bases. Germline V lookup: CDR1 DFQATT, CDR2 SNEGSKA (reference sequence). CDR3 DNA sequence: TGCAGTGCTAGTCCCCCGGGGGGGAACTATGGCTACACCTTC. Its translation is CSASPPGGNYGYTF.

The chain uses TRBV6-5 and TRBJ2-7; TRBD1 matches 7 bases. J gave up 4 bases and V 2 bases, and 2 bases lay outside the gene matches. The CDR3 covers 13 residues. Germline CDR1 is MNHEY and CDR2 is SVGAGI. The CDR3 here is CASSYTQGYEQYF. DNA of the CDR3: TGTGCCAGCAGTTACACACAGGGGTACGAGCAGTACTTC.

V usage is TRBV28 and J usage is TRBJ1-1, with D maybe TRBD1 (6 bases). This CDR3 has 15 amino acids. V shed 5 bases and J shed 0 bases, with 13 bases lying between them. Germline CDR1 MDHEN, CDR2 SYDVKM. CDR3 in DNA: TGTGCCAGCAGTCCCGGGACACCCCTGAACACTGAAGCTTTCTTT. This translates into CASSPGTPLNTEAFF.

The V call is TRBV12-3 or TRBV12-4, the J call TRBJ1-6; 9 positions match TRBD1. V dropped 5 bases and J dropped 7; count of bases not matched to a gene: 0. The CDR3 consists of 13 residues. The CDR3 DNA is TGTGCCAGCAGTGGACAGGGGAATTCACCCCTCCACTTT. Protein sequence: CASSGQGNSPLHF.